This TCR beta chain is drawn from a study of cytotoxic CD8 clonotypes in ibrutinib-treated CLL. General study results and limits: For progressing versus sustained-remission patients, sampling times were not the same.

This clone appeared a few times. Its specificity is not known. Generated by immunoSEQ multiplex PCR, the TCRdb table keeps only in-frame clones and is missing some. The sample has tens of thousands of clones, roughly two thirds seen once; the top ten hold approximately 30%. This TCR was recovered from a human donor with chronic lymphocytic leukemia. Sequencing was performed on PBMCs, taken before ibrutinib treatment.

CDR3 sequence reads: CASSLEAGTATSYPYEQYF. The CDR3 nucleotides are TGTGCCAGCAGCTTAGAGGCCGGGACAGCCACATCTTACCCCTACGAGCAGTACTTC. V gene TRBV11-3 combines with J gene TRBJ2-7; 7 bases line up with TRBD1. V was clipped by 0 bases and J by 2 bases; unmatched bases: 16. The germline CDR1 and CDR2 sequences are SGHNT and YENEEA. The CDR3 is made up of 19 amino acids.